Included here is one T cell receptor beta chain sequence, with context. The antigen is undetermined. The source of the sample is a study of cytomegalovirus exposure and HLA in healthy donors. Background on the study: For the 300 to 400 genotyped donors, approximately 83% fell within the Caucasian-associated ancestry cluster.

Study-wide findings and caveats: The productive fraction for most TCR beta V segments was about 87% or about 30% in an earlier analysis. Among CMV-associated TCR beta chains, most appeared HLA-restricted in a later analysis.

In germline, CDR1 is SEHNR, CDR2 FQNEAQ (reference sequence). V lost 1 base and J lost 7, with 14 bases in between. This CDR3 comprises 15 residues. The PCR used 60 Vbeta and 13 Jbeta primers. Clones were sequenced by immunoSEQ multiplex PCR, and TCRdb holds only the in-frame ones, with some missing. Here the sample spans 110,000 or so clones, about 61% being singletons. The sample was PBMCs. This clonotype was sampled from a man younger than 35 in good health and CMV-seropositive. The V call is TRBV7-9, the J call TRBJ2-1, with D maybe TRBD2 (6 bases). The CDR3 coding sequence is TGTGCCAGCAGCTTAGTTAGTGGGACTGCTAATGAGCAGTTCTTC. Encoded protein: CASSLVSGTANEQFF.